This TCR beta chain appears in the sequencing data of a study of response to subunit inactivated influenza vaccine. Whole-study results and caveats: T cells newly recruited by each seasonal influenza vaccination are few, the authors suggested.

The CDR3 runs 14 residues. Germline V gene lookup returns CDR1 MNHNS and CDR2 SASEGT. V dropped 3 bases and J dropped 3; count of bases not matched to a gene: 3. Comments on this clonotype: The antigen remains unidentified.

TCRdb fed the RT-PCR reads into MiXCR, producing one record per CDR3 protein. The table has roughly 670,000 distinct CDR3 sequences, about 15% seen once. The V and J genes are TRBV6-1 and TRBJ2-7, with 9 bases matching TRBD2. Specimen: PBMCs from blood, collected less than 15 days before vaccination. The sequence was collected from a man aged 50 to 60 who received an inactivated influenza vaccine. The CDR3 is CASSEAGGIYEQYF. The CDR3 nucleotides read TGTGCCAGCAGTGAGGCGGGGGGGATCTACGAGCAGTACTTC.